This is a list of T cell receptor beta chains from one sample in a study of blood T cell repertoires in COVID-19. Libraries were prepared by immunoSEQ multiplex PCR; TCRdb keeps only in-frame clonotypes and omits some of them. The sample includes about 60,000 clones, around nine tenths of them seen just once. Sequenced material: peripheral blood. Source of these receptors: a man aged 60-69 years with acute or convalescent COVID-19. Both conserved end residues are part of each CDR3. A D gene is named only where the DNA matches it firmly. Clone size is shown for a subset of rows, as once, few, many or a class of expanded clone.

J gene	clone size	D gene	V gene	CDR3 protein	CDR3 DNA
TRBJ1-4	once	-	TRBV28	CASSWSTTNEKLFF	TGTGCCAGCAGTTGGTCTACAACTAATGAAAAACTGTTTTTT
TRBJ1-2	-	-	TRBV19	CASSRPGGQVYGYTF	TGTGCCAGTAGTCGGCCGGGGGGGCAGGTCTATGGCTACACCTTC
TRBJ2-6	-	-	TRBV10-3	CAISESYAGTGANVLTF	TGTGCCATCAGTGAGTCGTACGCAGGGACTGGGGCCAACGTCCTGACTTTC
TRBJ1-2	few	TRBD1	TRBV7-8	CASSPTGAHGYTF	TGTGCCAGCAGCCCCACAGGGGCCCATGGCTACACCTTC
TRBJ2-1	-	TRBD2	TRBV5-1	CASSLAGSTSGSAHNEQFF	TGCGCCAGCAGCTTGGCCGGGTCGACTAGCGGGAGTGCCCACAATGAGCAGTTCTTC
TRBJ2-2	-	TRBD2	TRBV30	CAWGRASGIASGELFF	TGTGCCTGGGGACGCGCTAGCGGGATCGCGTCCGGGGAGCTGTTTTTT
TRBJ2-2	few	TRBD2	TRBV27	CARLGLAGSGDTGELFF	TGTGCCAGATTGGGACTAGCGGGATCGGGGGACACCGGGGAGCTGTTTTTT
TRBJ2-7	-	TRBD1	TRBV19	CASSLRDSSYEQYF	TGTGCCAGTAGTTTGAGGGACAGCTCCTACGAGCAGTACTTC
TRBJ2-3	-	TRBD2	TRBV5-1	CASSSPDRLAGRVYF	TGCGCCAGCAGCTCCCCTGATAGACTAGCGGGGAGGGTGTATTTT
TRBJ2-7	few	TRBD1	TRBV5-4	CASRRNRTGLPYEQYF	TGTGCCAGCAGAAGGAACCGGACAGGCTTACCCTACGAGCAGTACTTC
TRBJ1-1	-	-	TRBV24-1	CATSSGRNTEAFF	TGTGCCACCAGTAGCGGACGGAACACTGAAGCTTTCTTT
TRBJ2-3	-	-	TRBV2	CASRRDHSTDTQYF	TGTGCCAGCAGGCGGGACCATAGCACAGATACGCAGTATTTT
TRBJ1-5	-	TRBD1	TRBV24-1	CATSDRTGFSNQPQHF	TGTGCCACCAGTGACAGGACAGGGTTTAGCAATCAGCCCCAGCATTTT
TRBJ2-1	-	-	TRBV28	CASSLLASNNEQFF	TGTGCCAGCAGTTTATTAGCTAGTAACAATGAGCAGTTCTTC
TRBJ2-2	-	-	TRBV4-2	CASSPDFSGELFF	TGTGCCAGCAGCCCAGACTTTTCCGGGGAGCTGTTTTTT
TRBJ1-2	-	TRBD1	TRBV2	CAGETGTSRSYTF	TGTGCCGGCGAGACAGGGACCTCGAGAAGCTACACCTTC
TRBJ2-1	-	-	TRBV3-1/TRBV3-2	CASSPPPGWSGRNEQFF	TGTGCCAGCAGCCCACCCCCGGGTTGGAGCGGTAGGAATGAGCAGTTCTTC
TRBJ2-2	few	-	TRBV5-4	CASSFWGRRTGELFF	TGTGCCAGCAGCTTTTGGGGGCGGCGCACCGGGGAGCTGTTTTTT